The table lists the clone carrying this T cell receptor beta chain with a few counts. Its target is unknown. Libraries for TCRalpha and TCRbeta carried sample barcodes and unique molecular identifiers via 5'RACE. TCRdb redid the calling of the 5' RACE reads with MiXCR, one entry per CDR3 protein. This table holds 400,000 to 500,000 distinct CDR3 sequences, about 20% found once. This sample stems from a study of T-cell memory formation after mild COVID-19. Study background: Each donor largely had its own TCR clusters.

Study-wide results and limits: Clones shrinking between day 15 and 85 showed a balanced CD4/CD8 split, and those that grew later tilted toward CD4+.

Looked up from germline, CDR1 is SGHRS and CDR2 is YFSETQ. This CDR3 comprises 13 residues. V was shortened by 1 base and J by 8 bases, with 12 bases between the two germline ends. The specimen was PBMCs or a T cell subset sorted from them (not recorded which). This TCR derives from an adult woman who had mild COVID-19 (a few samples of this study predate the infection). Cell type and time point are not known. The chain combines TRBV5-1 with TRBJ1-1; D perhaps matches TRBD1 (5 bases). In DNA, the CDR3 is TGCGCCAGCAGCTTGCAGGGCTCCGAGGAAGCTTTCTTT. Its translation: CASSLQGSEEAFF.